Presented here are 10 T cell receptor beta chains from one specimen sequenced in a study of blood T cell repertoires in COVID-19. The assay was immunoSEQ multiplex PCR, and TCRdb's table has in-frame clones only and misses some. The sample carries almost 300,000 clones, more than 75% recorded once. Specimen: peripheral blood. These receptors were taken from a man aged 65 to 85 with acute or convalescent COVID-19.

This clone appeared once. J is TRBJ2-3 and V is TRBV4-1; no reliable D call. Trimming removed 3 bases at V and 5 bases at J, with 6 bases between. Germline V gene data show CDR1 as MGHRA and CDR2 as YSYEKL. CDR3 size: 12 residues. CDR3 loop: CASSQAEDTQYF. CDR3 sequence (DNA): TGCGCCAGCAGCCAGGCGGAAGATACGCAGTATTTT.

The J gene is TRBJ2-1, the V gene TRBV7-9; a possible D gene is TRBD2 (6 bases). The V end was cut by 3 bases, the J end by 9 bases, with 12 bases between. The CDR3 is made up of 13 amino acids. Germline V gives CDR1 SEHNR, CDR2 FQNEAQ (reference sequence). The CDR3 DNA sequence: TGTGCCAGCAGCTTCTGGGAGGCCACTGAGCAGTTCTTC. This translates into CASSFWEATEQFF. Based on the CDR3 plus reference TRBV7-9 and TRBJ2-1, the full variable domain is DTGVSQNPRHKITKRGQNVTFRCDPISEHNRLYWYRQTLGQGPEFLTYFQNEAQLEKSRLLSDRFSAERPKGSFSTLEIQRTEQGDSAMYLCASSFWEATEQFFGPGTRLTVL.

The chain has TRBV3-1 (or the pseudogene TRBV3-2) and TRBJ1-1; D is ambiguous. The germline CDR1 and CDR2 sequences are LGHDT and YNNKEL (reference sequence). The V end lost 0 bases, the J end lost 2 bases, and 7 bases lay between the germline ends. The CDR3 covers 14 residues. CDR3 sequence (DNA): TGTGCCAGCAGCCAAGAGGGCCTTAACACTGAAGCTTTCTTT. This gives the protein CASSQEGLNTEAFF.

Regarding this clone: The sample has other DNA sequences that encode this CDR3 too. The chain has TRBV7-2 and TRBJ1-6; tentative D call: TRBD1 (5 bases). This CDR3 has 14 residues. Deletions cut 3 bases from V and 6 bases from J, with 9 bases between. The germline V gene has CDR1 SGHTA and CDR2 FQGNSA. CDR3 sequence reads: CASSLQGGNSPLHF. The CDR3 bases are TGTGCCAGCAGCTTGCAGGGTGGTAATTCACCCCTCCACTTT.

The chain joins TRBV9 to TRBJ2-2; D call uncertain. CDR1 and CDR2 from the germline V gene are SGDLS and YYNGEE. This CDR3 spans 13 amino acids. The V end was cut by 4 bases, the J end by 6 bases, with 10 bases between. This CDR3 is CASSSQVPGELFF. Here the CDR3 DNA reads TGTGCCAGCAGCTCCCAGGTTCCCGGGGAGCTGTTTTTT. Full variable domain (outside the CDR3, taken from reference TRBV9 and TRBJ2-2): DSGVTQTPKHLITATGQRVTLRCSPRSGDLSVYWYQQSLDQGLQFLIQYYNGEERAKGNILERFSAQQFPDLHSELNLSSLELGDSALYFCASSSQVPGELFFGEGSRLTVL.

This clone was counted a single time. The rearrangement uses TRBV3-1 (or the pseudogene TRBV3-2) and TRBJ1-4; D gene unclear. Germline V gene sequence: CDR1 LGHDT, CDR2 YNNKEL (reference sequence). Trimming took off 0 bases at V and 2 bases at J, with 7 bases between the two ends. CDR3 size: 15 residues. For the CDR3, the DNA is TGTGCCAGCAGCCAAGATACCGGGACTAATGAAAAACTGTTTTTT. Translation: CASSQDTGTNEKLFF.

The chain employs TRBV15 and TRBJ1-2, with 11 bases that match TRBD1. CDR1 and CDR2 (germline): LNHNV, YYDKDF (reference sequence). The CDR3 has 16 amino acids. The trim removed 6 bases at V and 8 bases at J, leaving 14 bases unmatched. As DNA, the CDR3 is TGTGCCACCAGACCGACTCCCGGACAGGGGGCAACGGGCTACACCTTC. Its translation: CATRPTPGQGATGYTF.

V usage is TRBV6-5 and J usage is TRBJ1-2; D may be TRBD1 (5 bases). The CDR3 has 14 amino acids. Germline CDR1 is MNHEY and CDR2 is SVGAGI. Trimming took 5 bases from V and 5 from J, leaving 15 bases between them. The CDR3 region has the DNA TGTGCCAGCAGTCCGTGGCAGGGTGGGTATGGCTACACCTTC. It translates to CASSPWQGGYGYTF.

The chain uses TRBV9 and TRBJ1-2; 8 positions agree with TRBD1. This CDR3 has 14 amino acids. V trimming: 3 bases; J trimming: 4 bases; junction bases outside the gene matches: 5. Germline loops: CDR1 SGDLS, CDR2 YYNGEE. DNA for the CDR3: TGTGCCAGCAGCGCAGCAGGGGGCGTCTATGGCTACACCTTC. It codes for CASSAAGGVYGYTF.

The CDR3 spells CASSLYRESEQFF. Here the CDR3 DNA reads TGTGCCAGCAGCTTATACAGGGAATCTGAGCAGTTCTTC. V gene TRBV7-9 combines with J gene TRBJ2-1; tentative D call: TRBD1 (6 bases). V lost 2 bases to trimming and J lost 9 bases, with 11 bases between them. Germline assignment: CDR1 SEHNR and CDR2 FQNEAQ (reference sequence). The CDR3 is 13 amino acids.